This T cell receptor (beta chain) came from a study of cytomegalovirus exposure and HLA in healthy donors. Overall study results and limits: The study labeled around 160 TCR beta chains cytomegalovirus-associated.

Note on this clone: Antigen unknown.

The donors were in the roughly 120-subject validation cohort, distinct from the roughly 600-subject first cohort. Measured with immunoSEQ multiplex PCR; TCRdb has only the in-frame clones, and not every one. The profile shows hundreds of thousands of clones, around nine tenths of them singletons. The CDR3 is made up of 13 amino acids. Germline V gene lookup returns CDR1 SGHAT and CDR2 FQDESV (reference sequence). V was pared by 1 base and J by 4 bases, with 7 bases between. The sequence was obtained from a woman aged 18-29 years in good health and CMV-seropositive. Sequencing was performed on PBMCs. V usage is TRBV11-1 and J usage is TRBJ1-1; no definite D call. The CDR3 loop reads CASSLGRVTEAFF. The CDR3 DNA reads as TGTGCCAGCAGCTTAGGGCGGGTCACTGAAGCTTTCTTT.